This T cell receptor beta chain was documented in a study of type 1 regulatory T cells. For the study at large: An in vitro protocol generated T-allo10, a Tr1-enriched, alloantigen-specific CD4 T cell product.

Trimming took 5 bases from V and 5 from J, leaving 18 bases between them. The CDR3 has 15 residues. Germline assignment: CDR1 SGHTA and CDR2 FQGNSA. This clonotype was counted a few times. What it recognizes is unknown. TCRdb fed the reads into MiXCR, producing one record per CDR3 protein. The table lists around 14,000 distinct CDR3 sequences, approximately 13% of them singletons. The TCR sequence derives from a human donor in good health. The chain links TRBV7-2 to TRBJ2-5; perhaps TRBD2 as D (5 bases). The sequencing sample was made of cultured T cells, either the whole culture or a sorted T cell fraction (not recorded which). The CDR3 loop is CASSPSSSTGETQYF. CDR3 DNA: TGTGCCAGCAGCCCCAGCTCGAGCACGGGGGAGACCCAGTACTTC.